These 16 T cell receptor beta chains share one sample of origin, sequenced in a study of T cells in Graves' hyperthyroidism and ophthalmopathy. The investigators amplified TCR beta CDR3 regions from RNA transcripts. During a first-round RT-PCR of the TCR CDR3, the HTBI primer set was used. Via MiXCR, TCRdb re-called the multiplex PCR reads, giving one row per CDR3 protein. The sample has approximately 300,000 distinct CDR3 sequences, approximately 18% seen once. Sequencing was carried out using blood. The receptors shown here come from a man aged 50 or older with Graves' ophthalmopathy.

The chain's CDR3 is CASSRSGARTDTQYF. The CDR3 coding sequence is TGTGCCAGCAGTCGTAGCGGAGCCAGGACAGATACGCAGTATTTT. The chain links TRBV9 to TRBJ2-3, with D possibly being TRBD2 (6 bases). The CDR3 runs to 15 residues. Germline V gene lookup returns CDR1 SGDLS and CDR2 YYNGEE. The germline V and J ends were trimmed by 5 bases and 3 bases, with 16 bases remaining between them.

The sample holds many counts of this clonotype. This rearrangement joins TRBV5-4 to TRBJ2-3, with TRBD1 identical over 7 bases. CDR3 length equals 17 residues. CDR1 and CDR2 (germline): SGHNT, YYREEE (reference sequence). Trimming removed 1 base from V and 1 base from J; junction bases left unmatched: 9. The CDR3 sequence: CASSLRKHRGGTDTQYF. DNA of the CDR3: TGTGCCAGCAGCTTGCGAAAACACAGGGGCGGCACAGATACGCAGTATTTT.

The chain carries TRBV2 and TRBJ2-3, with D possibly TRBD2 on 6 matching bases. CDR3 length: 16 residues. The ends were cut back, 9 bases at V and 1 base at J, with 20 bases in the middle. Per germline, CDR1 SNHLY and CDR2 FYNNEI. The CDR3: CARSEPGRGGTDTQYF. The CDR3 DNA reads TGTGCCAGATCGGAGCCGGGGCGCGGGGGCACAGATACGCAGTATTTT.

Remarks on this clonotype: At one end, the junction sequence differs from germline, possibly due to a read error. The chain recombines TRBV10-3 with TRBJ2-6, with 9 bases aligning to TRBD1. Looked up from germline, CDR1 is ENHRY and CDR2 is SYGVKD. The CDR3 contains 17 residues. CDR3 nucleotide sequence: TGTGCCATCACAGGGACAGGGTCGGGCTCTGGGGGCAACGTCCTGACTTTC. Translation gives CAITGTGSGSGGNVLTF.

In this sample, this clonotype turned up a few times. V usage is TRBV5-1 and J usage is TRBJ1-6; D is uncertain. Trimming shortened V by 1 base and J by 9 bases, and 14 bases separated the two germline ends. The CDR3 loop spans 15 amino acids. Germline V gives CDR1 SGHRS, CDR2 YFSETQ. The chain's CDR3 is CASSLKGLAGSPLHF. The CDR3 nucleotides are TGCGCCAGCAGCTTGAAGGGCCTCGCAGGTTCACCCCTCCACTTT.

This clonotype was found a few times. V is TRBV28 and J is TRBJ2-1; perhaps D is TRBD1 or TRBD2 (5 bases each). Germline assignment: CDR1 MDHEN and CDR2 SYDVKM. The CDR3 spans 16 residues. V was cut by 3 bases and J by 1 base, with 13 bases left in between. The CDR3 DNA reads TGTGCCAGCAGTTTTGGGGGTGGGGGTTCCTACAATGAGCAGTTCTTC. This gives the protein CASSFGGGGSYNEQFF.

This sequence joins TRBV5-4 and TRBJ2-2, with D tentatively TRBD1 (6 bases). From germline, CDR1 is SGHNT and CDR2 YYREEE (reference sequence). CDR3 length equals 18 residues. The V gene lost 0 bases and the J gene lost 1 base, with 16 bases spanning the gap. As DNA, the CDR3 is TGTGCCAGCAGCTTGGGCACTACAGGGAATTTGAACACCGGGGAGCTGTTTTTT. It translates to CASSLGTTGNLNTGELFF. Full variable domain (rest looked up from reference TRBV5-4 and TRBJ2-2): ETGVTQSPTHLIKTRGQQVTLRCSSQSGHNTVSWYQQALGQGPQFIFQYYREEENGRGNFPPRFSGLQFPNYSSELNVNALELDDSALYLCASSLGTTGNLNTGELFFGEGSRLTVL.

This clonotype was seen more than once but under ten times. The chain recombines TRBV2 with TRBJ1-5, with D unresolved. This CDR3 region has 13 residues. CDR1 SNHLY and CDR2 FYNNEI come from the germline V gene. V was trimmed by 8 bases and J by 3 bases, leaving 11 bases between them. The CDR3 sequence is CASGARHNQPQHF. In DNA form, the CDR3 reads TGTGCCAGCGGCGCCCGCCACAATCAGCCCCAGCATTTT.

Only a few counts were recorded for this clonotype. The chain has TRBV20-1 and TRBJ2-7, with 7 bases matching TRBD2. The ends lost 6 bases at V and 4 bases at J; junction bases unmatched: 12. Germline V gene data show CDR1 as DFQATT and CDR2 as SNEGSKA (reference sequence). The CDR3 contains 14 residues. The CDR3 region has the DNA TGCAGTGCCTTTCAGCGGGGAGAACGATACGAGCAGTACTTC. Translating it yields CSAFQRGERYEQYF.

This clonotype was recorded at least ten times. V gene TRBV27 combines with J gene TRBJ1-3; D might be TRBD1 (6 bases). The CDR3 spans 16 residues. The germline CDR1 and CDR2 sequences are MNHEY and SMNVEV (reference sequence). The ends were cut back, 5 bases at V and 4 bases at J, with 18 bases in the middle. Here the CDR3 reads CASSATGTQLGNTIYF. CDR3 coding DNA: TGTGCCAGCAGTGCCACCGGGACACAGCTAGGAAACACCATATATTTT.

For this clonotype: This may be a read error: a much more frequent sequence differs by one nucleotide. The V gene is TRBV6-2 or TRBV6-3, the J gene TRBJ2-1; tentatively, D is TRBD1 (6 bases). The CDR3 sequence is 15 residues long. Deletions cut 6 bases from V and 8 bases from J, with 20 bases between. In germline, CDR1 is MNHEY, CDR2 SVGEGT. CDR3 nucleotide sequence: TGTGCCAGCAGCCTAGATCTCACAGGGAACGATGAGCAGTTCTTC. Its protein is CASSLDLTGNDEQFF.

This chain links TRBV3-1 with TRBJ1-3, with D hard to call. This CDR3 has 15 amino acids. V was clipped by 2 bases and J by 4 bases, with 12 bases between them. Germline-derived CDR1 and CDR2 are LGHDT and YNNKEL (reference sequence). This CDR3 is CASSQNSGSGNTIYF. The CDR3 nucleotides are TGTGCCAGCAGCCAAAACAGTGGTTCCGGAAACACCATATATTTT.

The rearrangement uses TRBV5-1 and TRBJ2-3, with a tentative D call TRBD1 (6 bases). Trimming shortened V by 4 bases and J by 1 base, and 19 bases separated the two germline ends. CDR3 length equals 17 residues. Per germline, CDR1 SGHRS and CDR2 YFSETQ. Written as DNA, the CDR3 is TGCGCCAGCAGCCATCAATCTACAGGGCGTCGCACAGATACGCAGTATTTT. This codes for CASSHQSTGRRTDTQYF.

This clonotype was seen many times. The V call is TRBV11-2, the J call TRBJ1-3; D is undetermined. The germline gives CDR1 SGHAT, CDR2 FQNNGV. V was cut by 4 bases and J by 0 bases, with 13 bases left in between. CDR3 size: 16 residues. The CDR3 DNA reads TGTGCCAGCAGCTCCGACGGCGGGCGCTCTGGAAACACCATATATTTT. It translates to CASSSDGGRSGNTIYF. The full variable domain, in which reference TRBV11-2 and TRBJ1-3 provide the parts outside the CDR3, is EAGVAQSPRYKIIEKRQSVAFWCNPISGHATLYWYQQILGQGPKLLIQFQNNGVVDDSQLPKDRFSAERLKGVDSTLKIQPAKLEDSAVYLCASSSDGGRSGNTIYFGEGSWLTVV.

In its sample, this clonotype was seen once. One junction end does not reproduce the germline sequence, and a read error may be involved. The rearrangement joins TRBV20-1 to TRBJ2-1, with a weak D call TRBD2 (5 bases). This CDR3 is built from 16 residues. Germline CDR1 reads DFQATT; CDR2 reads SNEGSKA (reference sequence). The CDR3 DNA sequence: TGCAGTGCTAGAGCCTTAGTTGGGAGCTCCTACAATGAGCAGTCCTTC. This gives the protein CSARALVGSSYNEQSF.

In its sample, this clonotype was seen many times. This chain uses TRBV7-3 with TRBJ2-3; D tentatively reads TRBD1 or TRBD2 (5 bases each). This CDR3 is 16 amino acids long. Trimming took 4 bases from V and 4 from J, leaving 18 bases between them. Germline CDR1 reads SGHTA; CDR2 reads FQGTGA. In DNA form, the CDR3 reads TGTGCCAGCAGCTCAATACGGGCGAGGGGCGCAGATACGCAGTATTTT. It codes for CASSSIRARGADTQYF.